This entry features one T cell receptor (beta chain) sequence. What it binds is not known. The source of the sample is a study of cytomegalovirus exposure and HLA in healthy donors. The PCR contained 60 Vbeta and 13 Jbeta primers. Clones were sequenced by immunoSEQ multiplex PCR, and TCRdb holds only the in-frame ones, with some missing. There are about 190,000 clones in the sample; 65% to 80% occur only once, and around 1% lies in the top ten. Whole-study results and caveats: Roughly uniform depth of sequencing across donors was assumed in presence/absence analyses. Reports indicate that TCR beta sequences accurately predicted the HLA-A and HLA-B alleles of most subjects. Among TCR beta chains of equal frequency, HLA-associated ones were more clonally expanded in a later analysis.

V was clipped by 7 bases and J by 2 bases; unmatched bases: 13. This CDR3 is built from 17 residues. Germline lookup yields CDR1 SNHLY and CDR2 FYNNEI. Sequenced material: PBMCs. The source of this sequence is a woman aged 35 to 49 in good health and CMV-seronegative. The rearrangement joins TRBV2 to TRBJ2-7, with TRBD2 matching 11 bases. The CDR3: CASMRQQLAGVAYEQYF. The CDR3 coding sequence is TGTGCCAGCATGCGGCAGCAACTAGCGGGAGTCGCCTACGAGCAGTACTTC.